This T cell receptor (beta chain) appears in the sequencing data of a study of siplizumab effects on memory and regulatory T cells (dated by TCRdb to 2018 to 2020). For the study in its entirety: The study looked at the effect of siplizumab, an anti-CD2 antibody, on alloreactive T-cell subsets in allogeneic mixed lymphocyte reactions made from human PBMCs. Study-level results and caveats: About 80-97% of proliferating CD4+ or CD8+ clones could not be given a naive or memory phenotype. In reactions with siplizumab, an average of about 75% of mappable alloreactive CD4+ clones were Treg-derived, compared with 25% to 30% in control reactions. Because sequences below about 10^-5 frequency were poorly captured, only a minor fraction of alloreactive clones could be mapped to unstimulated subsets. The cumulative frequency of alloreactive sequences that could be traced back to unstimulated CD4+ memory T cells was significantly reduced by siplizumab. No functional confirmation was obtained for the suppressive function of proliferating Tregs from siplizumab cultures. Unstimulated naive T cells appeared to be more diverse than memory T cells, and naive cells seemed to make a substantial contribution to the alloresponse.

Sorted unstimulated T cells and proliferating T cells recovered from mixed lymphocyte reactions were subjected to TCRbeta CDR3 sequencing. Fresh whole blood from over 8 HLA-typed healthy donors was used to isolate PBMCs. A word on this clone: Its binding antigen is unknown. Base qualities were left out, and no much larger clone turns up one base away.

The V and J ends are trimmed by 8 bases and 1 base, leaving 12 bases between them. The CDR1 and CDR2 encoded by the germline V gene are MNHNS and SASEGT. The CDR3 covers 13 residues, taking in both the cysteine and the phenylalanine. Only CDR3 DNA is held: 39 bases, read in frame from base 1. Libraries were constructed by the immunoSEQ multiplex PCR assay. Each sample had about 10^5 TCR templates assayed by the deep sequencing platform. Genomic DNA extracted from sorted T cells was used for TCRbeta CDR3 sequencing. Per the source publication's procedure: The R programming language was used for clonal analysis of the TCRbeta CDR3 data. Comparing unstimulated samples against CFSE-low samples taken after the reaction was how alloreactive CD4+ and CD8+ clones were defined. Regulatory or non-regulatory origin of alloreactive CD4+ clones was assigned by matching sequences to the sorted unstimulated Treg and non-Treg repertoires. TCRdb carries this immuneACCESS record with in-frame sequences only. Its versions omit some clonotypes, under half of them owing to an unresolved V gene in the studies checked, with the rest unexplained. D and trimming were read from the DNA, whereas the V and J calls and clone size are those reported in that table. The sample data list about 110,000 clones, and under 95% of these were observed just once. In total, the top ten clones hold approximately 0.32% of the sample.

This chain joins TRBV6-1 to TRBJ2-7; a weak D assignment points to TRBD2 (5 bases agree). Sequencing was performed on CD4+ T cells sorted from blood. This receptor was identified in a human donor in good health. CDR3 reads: CASDSRESYEQYF. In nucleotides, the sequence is TGTGCCAGCGACTCGAGGGAATCCTACGAGCAGTACTTC.